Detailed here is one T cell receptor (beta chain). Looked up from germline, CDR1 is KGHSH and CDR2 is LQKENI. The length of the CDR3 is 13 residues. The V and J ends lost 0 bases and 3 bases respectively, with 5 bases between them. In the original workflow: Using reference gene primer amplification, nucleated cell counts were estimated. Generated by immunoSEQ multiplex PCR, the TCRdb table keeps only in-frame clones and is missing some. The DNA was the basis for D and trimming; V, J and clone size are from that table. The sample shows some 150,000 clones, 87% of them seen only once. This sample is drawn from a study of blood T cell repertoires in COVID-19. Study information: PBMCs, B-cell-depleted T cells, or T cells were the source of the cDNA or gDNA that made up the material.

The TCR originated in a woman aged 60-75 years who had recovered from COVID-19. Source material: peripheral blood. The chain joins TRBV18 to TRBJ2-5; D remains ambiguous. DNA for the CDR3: TGTGCCAGCTCACCACCTTCAGAAGAGACCCAGTACTTC. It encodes CASSPPSEETQYF.